The 12 T cell receptor beta chains below all came from one sample that was sequenced in a study of T cell changes during pregnancy in multiple sclerosis. Some clones are missing from TCRdb's copy, which holds only in-frame ones; the method was immunoSEQ multiplex PCR. This sample carries over 55,000 clones, 90% to 95% of them seen once, and the ten largest clones take 3% to 3.5%. Sequencing was performed on CD8+ T cells from peripheral blood mononuclear cells, taken in the third trimester of pregnancy. The receptors come from a female donor with multiple sclerosis, enrolled in a pregnancy study.

The chain is built from TRBV27 and TRBJ2-7; TRBD1 aligns across 9 bases. The CDR3 loop spans 15 amino acids. Germline V gene sequence: CDR1 MNHEY, CDR2 SMNVEV (reference sequence). The junction had 6 bases not matched to a gene; V was cut back by 2 bases and J by 4 bases. The CDR3 sequence is CASSLVGTGFYEQYF. CDR3 in DNA: TGTGCCAGCAGTTTAGTTGGGACAGGGTTTTACGAGCAGTACTTC.

The chain recombines TRBV10-3 with TRBJ2-7; TRBD2 agrees at 8 bases. V was pared by 2 bases and J by 13 bases, with 10 bases of the junction left unmatched. This CDR3 has 13 residues. The germline CDR1 and CDR2 sequences are ENHRY and SYGVKD. Here the CDR3 reads CAISERGPRGGYF. In DNA, the CDR3 is TGTGCCATCAGTGAGAGAGGTCCACGGGGGGGTTACTTC.

The V gene is TRBV13, the J gene TRBJ2-7; a possible D gene is TRBD1 (8 bases). The germline CDR1 and CDR2 sequences are PRHDT and FYEKMQ (reference sequence). The CDR3 sequence is 13 residues long. Trimming stripped 5 bases from V and 4 bases from J, with 12 bases between. DNA for the CDR3: TGTGCCAGCAGCGTACAGGGGGGGTACGAGCAGTACTTC. It encodes CASSVQGGYEQYF.

In its sample, this clone was seen a few times. J is TRBJ2-2 and V is TRBV30; TRBD2 aligns across 9 bases. The CDR3 runs to 14 residues. Germline V gene data show CDR1 as GTSNPN and CDR2 as SVGIG (reference sequence). J lost 7 bases, V lost 2 bases, and 5 bases had no gene match. The CDR3 region has the DNA TGTGCCTGGAGTATAGCGGGAGACGTCGGGGAGCTGTTTTTT. Amino acids: CAWSIAGDVGELFF.

The gene calls are TRBV5-1 and TRBJ2-7, with 10 bases fitting TRBD2. Unmatched junction bases numbered 6, after V lost 4 bases and J lost 2 bases. Germline V gives CDR1 SGHRS, CDR2 YFSETQ. CDR3 size: 15 residues. As DNA, the CDR3 is TGCGCCAGCAGCCCCCTAGCGGGAGCTCCCTACGAGCAGTACTTC. It specifies CASSPLAGAPYEQYF.

V gene TRBV28 combines with J gene TRBJ2-7, with D possibly matching TRBD1 (6 bases). Trimming shortened V by 3 bases and J by 5 bases, and 14 bases separated the two germline ends. Germline CDR1 reads MDHEN; CDR2 reads SYDVKM. The CDR3 runs 14 residues. The CDR3 coding sequence is TGTGCCAGCAGTTTCGCAGGGGATGGGAACGAGCAGTACTTC. Residues: CASSFAGDGNEQYF. Complete variable domain (other parts from reference TRBV28 and TRBJ2-7): DVKVTQSSRYLVKRTGEKVFLECVQDMDHENMFWYRQDPGLGLRLIYFSYDVKMKEKGDIPEGYSVSREKKERFSLILESASTNQTSMYLCASSFAGDGNEQYFGPGTRLTVT.

This clone has just one count. The chain links TRBV11-2 to TRBJ2-1; TRBD2 aligns across 7 bases. Germline CDR1 reads SGHAT; CDR2 reads FQNNGV. V shed 5 bases and J 8 bases; nucleotides not matched to a gene: 12. This CDR3 is built from 15 residues. The CDR3 DNA reads as TGTGCCAGCAGCGCCCCGGCGGGAGAATGGGATGAGCAGTTCTTC. Translating gives CASSAPAGEWDEQFF.

The gene calls are TRBV28 and TRBJ2-2; 11 nucleotides agree with TRBD2. The junction had 7 bases not matched to a gene; V was cut back by 5 bases and J by 2 bases. This CDR3 comprises 17 residues. Per the germline V gene, CDR1 is MDHEN and CDR2 is SYDVKM. The CDR3 nucleotides read TGTGCCAGCAGTGAACCGAGACTAGCGGGAAACACCGGGGAGCTGTTTTTT. Residues: CASSEPRLAGNTGELFF. The full variable domain, with the rest looked up from reference TRBV28 and TRBJ2-2, is DVKVTQSSRYLVKRTGEKVFLECVQDMDHENMFWYRQDPGLGLRLIYFSYDVKMKEKGDIPEGYSVSREKKERFSLILESASTNQTSMYLCASSEPRLAGNTGELFFGEGSRLTVL.

This chain uses TRBV27 with TRBJ2-2, with 8 bases that match TRBD1. V was clipped by 5 bases and J by 2 bases; unmatched bases: 10. Germline loops: CDR1 MNHEY, CDR2 SMNVEV (reference sequence). The CDR3 extends over 17 amino acids. CDR3 sequence (DNA): TGTGCCAGCAGTCCTACCCCCGGGACAGGTAACACCGGGGAGCTGTTTTTT. Protein: CASSPTPGTGNTGELFF.

This rearrangement joins TRBV30 to TRBJ1-1; D is ambiguous. V was shortened by 3 bases and J by 2 bases, with 10 bases between the two germline ends. Germline CDR1 and CDR2: GTSNPN and SVGIG (reference sequence). There are 13 residues in the CDR3. The CDR3 nucleotides are TGTGCCTGGAGCGCACAGAGAAACACTGAAGCTTTCTTT. As protein: CAWSAQRNTEAFF.

The chain combines TRBV6-1 with TRBJ1-5; 8 nucleotides align to TRBD1. V lost 6 bases and J lost 5; bases outside the gene matches: 3. Germline CDR1 and CDR2: MNHNS and SASEGT. CDR3 length: 13 residues. In nucleotides, the CDR3 is TGTGCCAGCAGGGGGACAGGCCATCAGCCCCAGCATTTT. It encodes CASRGTGHQPQHF.

The chain uses TRBV7-9 and TRBJ2-7; tentative D call: TRBD2 (6 bases). The germline V gene encodes CDR1 SEHNR and CDR2 FQNEAQ (reference sequence). Trimming took 3 bases from V and 3 from J, leaving 9 bases between them. The CDR3 contains 13 residues. Written as DNA, the CDR3 is TGTGCCAGCAGCTTGGGGGGAGACTACGAGCAGTACTTC. It specifies CASSLGGDYEQYF.